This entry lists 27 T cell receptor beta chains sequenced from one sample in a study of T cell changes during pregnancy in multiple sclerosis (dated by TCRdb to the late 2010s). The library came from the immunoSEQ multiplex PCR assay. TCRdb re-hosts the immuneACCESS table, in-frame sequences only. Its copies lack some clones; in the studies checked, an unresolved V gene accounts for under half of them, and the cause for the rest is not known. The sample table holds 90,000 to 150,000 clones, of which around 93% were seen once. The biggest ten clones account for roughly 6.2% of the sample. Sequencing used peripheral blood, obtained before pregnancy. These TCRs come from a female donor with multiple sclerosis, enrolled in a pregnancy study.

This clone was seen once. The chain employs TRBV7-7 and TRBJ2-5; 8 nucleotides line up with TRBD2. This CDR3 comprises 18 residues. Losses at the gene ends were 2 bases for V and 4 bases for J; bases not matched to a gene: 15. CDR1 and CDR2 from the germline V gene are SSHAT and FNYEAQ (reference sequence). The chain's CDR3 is CASSLLRKAGGRGETQYF. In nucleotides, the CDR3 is TGTGCCAGCAGCTTATTACGAAAGGCGGGGGGCAGGGGAGAGACCCAGTACTTC.

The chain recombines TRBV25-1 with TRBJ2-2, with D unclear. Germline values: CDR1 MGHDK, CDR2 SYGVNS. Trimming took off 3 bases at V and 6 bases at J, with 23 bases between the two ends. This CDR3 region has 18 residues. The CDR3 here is CASSEVVGQAILPGELFF. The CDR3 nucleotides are TGTGCCAGCAGTGAGGTTGTTGGGCAGGCAATATTGCCCGGGGAGCTGTTTTTT.

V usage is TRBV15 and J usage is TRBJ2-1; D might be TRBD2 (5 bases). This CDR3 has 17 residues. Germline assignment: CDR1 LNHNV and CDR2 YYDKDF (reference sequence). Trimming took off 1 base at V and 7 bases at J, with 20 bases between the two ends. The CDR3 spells CATSRVKLIAGANEQFF. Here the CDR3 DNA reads TGTGCCACCAGCAGAGTAAAGTTGATCGCGGGTGCAAATGAGCAGTTCTTC.

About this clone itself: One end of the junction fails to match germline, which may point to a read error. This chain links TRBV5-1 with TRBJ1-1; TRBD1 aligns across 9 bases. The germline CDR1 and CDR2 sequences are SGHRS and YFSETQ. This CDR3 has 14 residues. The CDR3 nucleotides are TGTGCCAGCAGGGTCGGACAGGGGAGTACTGAAGCTTTCTTT. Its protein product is CASRVGQGSTEAFF.

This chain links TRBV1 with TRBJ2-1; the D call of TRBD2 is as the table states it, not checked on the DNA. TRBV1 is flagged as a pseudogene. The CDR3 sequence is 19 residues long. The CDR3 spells CTSSQGGTSGGGPYNEQFF. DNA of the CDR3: TGCACCAGCAGCCAAGGAGGGACTAGCGGGGGGGGACCCTACAATGAGCAGTTCTTC.

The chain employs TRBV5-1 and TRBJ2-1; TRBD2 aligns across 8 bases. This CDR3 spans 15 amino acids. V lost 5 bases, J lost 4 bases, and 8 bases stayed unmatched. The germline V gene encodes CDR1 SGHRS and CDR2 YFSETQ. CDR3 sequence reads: CASSSGTRTYNEQFF. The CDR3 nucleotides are TGCGCCAGCAGTTCCGGGACTAGGACGTACAATGAGCAGTTCTTC.

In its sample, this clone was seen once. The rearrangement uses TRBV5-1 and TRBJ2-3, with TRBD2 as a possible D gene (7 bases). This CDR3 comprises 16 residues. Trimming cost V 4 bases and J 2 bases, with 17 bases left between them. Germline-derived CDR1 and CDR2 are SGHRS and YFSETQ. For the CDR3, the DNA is TGCGCCAGCAGCCCTGACGGGGGGCACCCCACAGATACGCAGTATTTT. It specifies CASSPDGGHPTDTQYF.

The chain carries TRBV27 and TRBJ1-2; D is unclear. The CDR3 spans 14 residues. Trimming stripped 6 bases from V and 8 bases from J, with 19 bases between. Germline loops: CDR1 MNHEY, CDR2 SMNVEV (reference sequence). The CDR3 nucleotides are TGTGCCAGCAGGGACCAGCTCATGGGAGGAGGCTACACCTTC. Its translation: CASRDQLMGGGYTF.

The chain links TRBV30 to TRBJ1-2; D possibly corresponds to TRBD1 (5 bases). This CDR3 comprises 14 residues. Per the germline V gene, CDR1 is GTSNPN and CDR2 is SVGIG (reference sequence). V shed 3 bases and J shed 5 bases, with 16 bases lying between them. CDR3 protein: CAWSPTGLPYGYTF. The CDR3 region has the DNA TGTGCCTGGAGCCCAACAGGTCTCCCGTATGGCTACACCTTC.

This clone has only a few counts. The CDR3 coding sequence is TGTGCCATTACAAGGGGGACAGGGGCTGGAAACACCATATATTTT. Its translation is CAITRGTGAGNTIYF. The chain carries TRBV10-3 and TRBJ1-3, with 10 positions matching TRBD1. Looked up from germline, CDR1 is ENHRY and CDR2 is SYGVKD. The CDR3 is 15 amino acids. With V trimmed by 9 bases and J by 2 bases, 7 bases remained unmatched.

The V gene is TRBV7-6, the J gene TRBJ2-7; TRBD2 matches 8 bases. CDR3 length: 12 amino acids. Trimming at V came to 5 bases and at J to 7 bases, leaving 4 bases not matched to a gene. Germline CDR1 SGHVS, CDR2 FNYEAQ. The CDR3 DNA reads TGTGCCAGCAGCCCTCGGGAGGGGGAGCAGTACTTC. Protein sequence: CASSPREGEQYF. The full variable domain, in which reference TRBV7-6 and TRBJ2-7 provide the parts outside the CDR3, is GAGVSQSPRYKVTKRGQDVALRCDPISGHVSLYWYRQALGQGPEFLTYFNYEAQQDKSGLPNDRFSAERPEGSISTLTIQRTEQRDSAMYRCASSPREGEQYFGPGTRLTVT.

The CDR3 loop reads CASSGTVNTEAFF. The DNA of the CDR3 is TGTGCCAGCAGCGGGACAGTGAACACTGAAGCTTTCTTT. V gene TRBV7-6 combines with J gene TRBJ1-1; 7 nucleotides match TRBD1. Germline V gene data show CDR1 as SGHVS and CDR2 as FNYEAQ. After removal of 5 bases from V and 0 bases from J, the junction contained 0 bases not matched to a gene. This CDR3 has 13 amino acids.

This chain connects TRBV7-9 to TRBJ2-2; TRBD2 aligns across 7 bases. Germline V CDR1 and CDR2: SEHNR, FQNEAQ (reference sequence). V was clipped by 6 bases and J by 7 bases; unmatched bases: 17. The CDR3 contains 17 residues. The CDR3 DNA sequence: TGTGCCAGCAGAAAAAGCGGGGCTTCCTCCGGGGGCGGGGAGCTGTTTTTT. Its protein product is CASRKSGASSGGGELFF.

CDR3 bases: TGCGCCAGCAGCCAAGGAGGTGGGTGGAACACTGAAGCTTTCTTT. It yields the protein CASSQGGGWNTEAFF. The genes are TRBV4-1 and TRBJ1-1; D gene unclear. CDR1 is MGHRA, CDR2 YSYEKL, per germline. CDR3 length: 15 amino acids. Trimming removed 1 base at V and 1 base at J, with 10 bases between.

For the CDR3, the DNA is TGTGCCAACTACAGGGTCGCTCCCCTCGAGCAGTACTTC. Translated: CANYRVAPLEQYF. The chain carries TRBV6-6 and TRBJ2-7; the D gene is possibly TRBD1 (6 bases). V lost 10 bases, J lost 6 bases, and 19 bases lay in between. The CDR3 is 13 residues long. Germline CDR1 is MNHNY and CDR2 is SVGAGI (reference sequence).

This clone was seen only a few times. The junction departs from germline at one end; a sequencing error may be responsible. CDR3 sequence (DNA): TGTGCCAGCAGCTCAAGCGGGGCGAGCTACGAGCAGCACTTC. Translating gives CASSSSGASYEQHF. The chain has TRBV7-3 and TRBJ2-7, with TRBD2 identical over 7 bases. The CDR3 runs to 14 residues. The germline V gene encodes CDR1 SGHTA and CDR2 FQGTGA.

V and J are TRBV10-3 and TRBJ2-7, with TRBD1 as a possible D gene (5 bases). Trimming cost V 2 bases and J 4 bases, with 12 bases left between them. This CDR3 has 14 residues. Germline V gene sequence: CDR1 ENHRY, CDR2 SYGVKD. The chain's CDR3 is CAISEDRSLYEQYF. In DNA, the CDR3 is TGTGCCATCAGTGAGGACAGAAGTCTTTACGAGCAGTACTTC.

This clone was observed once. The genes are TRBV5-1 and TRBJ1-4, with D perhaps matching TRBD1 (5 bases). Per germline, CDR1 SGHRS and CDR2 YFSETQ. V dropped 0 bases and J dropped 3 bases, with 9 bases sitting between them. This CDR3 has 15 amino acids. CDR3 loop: CASSLVAGPNEKLFF. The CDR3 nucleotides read TGCGCCAGCAGCTTGGTTGCAGGGCCTAATGAAAAACTGTTTTTT.

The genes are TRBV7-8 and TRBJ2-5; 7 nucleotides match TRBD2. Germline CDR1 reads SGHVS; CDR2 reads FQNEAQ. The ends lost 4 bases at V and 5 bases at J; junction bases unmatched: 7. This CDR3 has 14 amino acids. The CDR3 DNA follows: TGTGCCAGCAGCTCCTGGGGGGGGGAGGAGACCCAGTACTTC. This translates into CASSSWGGEETQYF.

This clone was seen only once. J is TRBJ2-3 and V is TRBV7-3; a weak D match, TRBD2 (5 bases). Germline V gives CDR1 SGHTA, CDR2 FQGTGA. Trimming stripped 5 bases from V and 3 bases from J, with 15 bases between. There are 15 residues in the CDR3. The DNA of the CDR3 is TGTGCCAGCAGCCCGTTGGAGGCCGGGACAGATACGCAGTATTTT. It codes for CASSPLEAGTDTQYF.

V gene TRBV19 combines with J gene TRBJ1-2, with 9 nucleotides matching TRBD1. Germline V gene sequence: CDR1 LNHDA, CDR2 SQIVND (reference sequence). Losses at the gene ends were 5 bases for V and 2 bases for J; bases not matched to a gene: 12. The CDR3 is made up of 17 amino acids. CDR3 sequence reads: CASSPAGSGQGNYGYTF. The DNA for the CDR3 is TGTGCCAGTAGTCCGGCAGGGTCCGGACAGGGGAACTATGGCTACACCTTC.

CDR3: CASSGPRTGEGNTIYF. CDR3 DNA: TGTGCCAGCAGTGGGCCAAGGACAGGGGAAGGAAACACCATATATTTT. The chain joins TRBV2 to TRBJ1-3, with 9 bases aligning to TRBD1. V lost 4 bases to trimming and J lost 4 bases; unmatched junction nucleotides: 8. The CDR3 is 16 residues long. CDR1 and CDR2 (germline): SNHLY, FYNNEI.

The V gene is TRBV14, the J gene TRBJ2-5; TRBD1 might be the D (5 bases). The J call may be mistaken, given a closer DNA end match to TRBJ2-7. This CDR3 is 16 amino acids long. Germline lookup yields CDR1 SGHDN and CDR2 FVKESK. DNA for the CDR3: TGTGCCAGCAGCCAAGTGTGGACACAGAGCTCCTACGAGCAGTACTTC. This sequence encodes CASSQVWTQSSYEQYF.

The CDR3 sequence: CASSLTLNTEAFF. The CDR3 coding sequence is TGTGCCAGCAGCTTGACATTGAACACTGAAGCTTTCTTT. The rearrangement links TRBV6-5 to TRBJ1-1; D uncertain. The V end was cut by 6 bases, the J end by 0 bases, with 8 bases between. The CDR3 totals 13 residues. CDR1 is MNHEY and CDR2 is SVGAGI in the germline V gene.

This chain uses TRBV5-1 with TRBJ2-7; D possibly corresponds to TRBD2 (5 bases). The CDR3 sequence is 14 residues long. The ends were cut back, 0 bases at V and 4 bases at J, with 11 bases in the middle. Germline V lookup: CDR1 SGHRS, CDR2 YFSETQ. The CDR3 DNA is TGCGCCAGCAGCTTGGACGGGAAGGTGTACGAGCAGTACTTC. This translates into CASSLDGKVYEQYF.

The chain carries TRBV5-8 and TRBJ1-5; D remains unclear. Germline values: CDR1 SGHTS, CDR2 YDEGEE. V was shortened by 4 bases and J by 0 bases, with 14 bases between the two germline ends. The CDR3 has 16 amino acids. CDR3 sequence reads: CASSVGVIDSNQPQHF. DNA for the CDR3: TGTGCCAGCAGCGTGGGAGTGATAGATAGCAATCAGCCCCAGCATTTT.

CDR3 protein: CASSSQGTGNTEAFF. The CDR3 nucleotides read TGTGCCAGCAGCTCACAGGGAACGGGAAACACTGAAGCTTTCTTT. The chain employs TRBV11-1 and TRBJ1-1, with D possibly being TRBD1 (6 bases). Trimming took 4 bases from V and 2 from J, leaving 14 bases between them. The germline V gene has CDR1 SGHAT and CDR2 FQDESV (reference sequence). This CDR3 region has 15 residues. Looking up the rest from reference TRBV11-1 and TRBJ1-1 gives the full variable domain: EAEVAQSPRYKITEKSQAVAFWCDPISGHATLYWYRQILGQGPELLVQFQDESVVDDSQLPKDRFSAERLKGVDSTLKIQPAELGDSAMYLCASSSQGTGNTEAFFGQGTRLTVV.